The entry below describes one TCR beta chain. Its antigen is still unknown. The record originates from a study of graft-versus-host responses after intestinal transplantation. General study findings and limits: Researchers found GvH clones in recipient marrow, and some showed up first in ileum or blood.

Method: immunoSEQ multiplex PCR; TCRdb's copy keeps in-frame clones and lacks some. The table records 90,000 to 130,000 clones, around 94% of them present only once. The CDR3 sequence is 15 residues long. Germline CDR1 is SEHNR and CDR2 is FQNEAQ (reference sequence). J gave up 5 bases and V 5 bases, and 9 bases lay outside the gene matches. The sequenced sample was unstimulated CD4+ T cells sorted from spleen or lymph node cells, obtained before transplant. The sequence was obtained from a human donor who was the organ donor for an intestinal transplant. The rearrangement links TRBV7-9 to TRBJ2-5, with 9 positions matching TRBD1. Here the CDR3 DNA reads TGTGCCAGCAGCCGTAGGACAGGGGCTGAGGAGACCCAGTACTTC. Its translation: CASSRRTGAEETQYF. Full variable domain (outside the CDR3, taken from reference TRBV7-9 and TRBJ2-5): DTGVSQNPRHKITKRGQNVTFRCDPISEHNRLYWYRQTLGQGPEFLTYFQNEAQLEKSRLLSDRFSAERPKGSFSTLEIQRTEQGDSAMYLCASSRRTGAEETQYFGPGTRLLVL.